A selection of T cell receptor beta chains follows, all from one sample in a study of beta chain features in type 1 diabetes. Clones were read by immunoSEQ multiplex PCR, and TCRdb kept only the in-frame ones, dropping some. The table lists 250,000 to 350,000 clones, approximately 10% of them singletons. The sample consisted of naive CD4+ T cells from blood. These receptors were obtained from a woman in her twenties or thirties in good health. Each CDR3 is given with its conserved first and last residue. Each record gives: CDR3 protein, V gene, J gene, clone size. Some rows mark clone size as missing; the rest say once, few, many or name a class of expanded clone.

CASSALFGGQIGETQYF	TRBV25-1	TRBJ2-5	.
CSVEPVSETQYF	TRBV29-1	TRBJ2-5	few
CASSRILLGGANTGELFF	TRBV5-1	TRBJ2-2	.
CSTDRVIETQYF	TRBV29-1	TRBJ2-5	many
CASSLVGTGSYEQYF	TRBV11-1	TRBJ2-7	.
CASSRPGTDTQYF	TRBV7-9	TRBJ2-3	.
CASSSPPGTSGIDEQFF	TRBV19	TRBJ2-1	.
CASRRSTGTEQFF	TRBV6-5	TRBJ2-1	few
CASSLRDRVWYGYTF	TRBV7-9	TRBJ1-2	few
CASSFGSQETQYF	TRBV5-1	TRBJ2-5	.
CASLLTPGSSYNEQFF	TRBV7-2	TRBJ2-1	few
CASSFAGSGYTF	TRBV27	TRBJ1-2	once
CASSSAGTTYNEQFF	TRBV11-2	TRBJ2-1	few
CASRKGQSNTEAFF	TRBV6-1	TRBJ1-1	few
CSVGQFDANYGYTF	TRBV29-1	TRBJ1-2	.
CASRLAETTTPFF	TRBV6-4	TRBJ2-1	once
CASSFAGTYEQYF	TRBV5-6	TRBJ2-7	.
CASSPGQEIYGYTF	TRBV18	TRBJ1-2	few
CASSPIDRGLYGYTF	TRBV14	TRBJ1-2	.
CASSQDYTGEYEQYF	TRBV4-3	TRBJ2-7	few
CASSFRGTSYNEQFF	TRBV5-1	TRBJ2-1	.
CASIPPGGSNQPQHF	TRBV6-6	TRBJ1-5	few
CASSLGQGFDEQYF	TRBV7-9	.	.
CASSQDGGMGFGEQYF	TRBV4-3	TRBJ2-5	.
CASSRDREEPQHF	TRBV6-6	TRBJ1-5	few
CASSPNPGQGLNTEAFF	TRBV18	TRBJ1-1	few
CASSFRDFSYEQYF	TRBV27	TRBJ2-7	.
CASKAGPYEQYF	TRBV2	TRBJ2-7	.
CASSLDRGETQYF	TRBV19	TRBJ2-5	few
CASSLVPGGNQPQHF	TRBV5-1	TRBJ1-5	.
CSVGDNDYEQYF	TRBV29-1	TRBJ2-7	few
CATQGRPEETQYF	TRBV10-3	TRBJ2-5	few
CASSLVGQGNQPQHF	TRBV7-2	TRBJ1-5	few
CASSAPGLASSYEQYF	TRBV5-1	TRBJ2-7	few
CSVEEQLSQVGETQYF	TRBV29-1	TRBJ2-5	few
CASSVQGDYGYTF	TRBV19	TRBJ1-2	.